The TCR beta chain described here comes from a study of T cells expressing NK-cell markers. Study conclusions and caveats: In a few donors, dominant clonotypes made up 28.3-60.1% of CD3+CD56-NKG2C+ cells. Each of 6 or 7 donors carried dominant NKG2C+ clonotypes accounting for about 1.0-8% of CD8+ T cells.

Libraries used 5'RACE template switching adding universal primer site and UMIs. TCRdb re-called the 5' RACE reads and gives one entry per CDR3 protein, without DNA. Here the sample table reports some 600,000 distinct CDR3 sequences. About this clonotype itself: Its specificity is unknown.

The sample consisted of blood T cells: a sorted CD56 or NKG2C T cell subset, CD4+ or CD8+ T cells, or bulk PBMC T cells (not recorded which). The sequence derives from a man aged 18 to 29 in good health.

CDR3 sequence reads: CASRLPGPHTRTISYEQYF. The V call is TRBV7-3, the J call TRBJ2-7; there is no DNA to check the TCRdb D call of TRBD2. The CDR3 has 19 residues. CDR1 and CDR2 (germline): SGHTA, FQGTGA.